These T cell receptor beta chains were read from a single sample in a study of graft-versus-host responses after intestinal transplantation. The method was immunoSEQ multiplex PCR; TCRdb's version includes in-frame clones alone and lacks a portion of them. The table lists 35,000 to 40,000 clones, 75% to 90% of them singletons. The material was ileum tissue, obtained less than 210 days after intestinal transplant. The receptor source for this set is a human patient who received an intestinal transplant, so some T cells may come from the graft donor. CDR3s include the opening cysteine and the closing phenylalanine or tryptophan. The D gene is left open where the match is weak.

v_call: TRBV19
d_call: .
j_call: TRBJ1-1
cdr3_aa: CASSTQQGMNTEAFF
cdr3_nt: TGTGCCAGTAGTACTCAACAGGGAATGAACACTGAAGCTTTCTTT

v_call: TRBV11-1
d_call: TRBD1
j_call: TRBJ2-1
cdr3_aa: CASSADRVHNEQFF
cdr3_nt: TGTGCCAGCAGCGCGGACAGGGTCCACAATGAGCAGTTCTTC

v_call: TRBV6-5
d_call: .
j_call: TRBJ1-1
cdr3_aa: CASSYTGTLNTEAFF
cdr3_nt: TGTGCCAGCAGTTACACCGGGACATTGAACACTGAAGCTTTCTTT

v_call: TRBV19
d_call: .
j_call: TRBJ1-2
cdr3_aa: CASSIQTVNYGYTF
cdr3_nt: TGTGCCAGTAGTATTCAGACGGTTAACTATGGCTACACCTTC

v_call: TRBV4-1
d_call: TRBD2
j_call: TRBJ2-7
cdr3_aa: CASSPMGTSGSFEQYF
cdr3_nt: TGCGCCAGCAGCCCCATGGGGACTAGCGGGAGCTTCGAGCAGTACTTC

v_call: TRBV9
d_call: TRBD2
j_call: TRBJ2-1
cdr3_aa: CASSVDLLAGGRTGQFF
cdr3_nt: TGTGCCAGCAGCGTTGACCTACTCGCGGGAGGACGGACGGGGCAGTTCTTC

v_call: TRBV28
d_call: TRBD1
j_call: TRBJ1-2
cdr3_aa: CASAYRGNYGYTF
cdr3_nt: TGTGCCTCAGCCTACAGGGGGAACTATGGCTACACCTTC

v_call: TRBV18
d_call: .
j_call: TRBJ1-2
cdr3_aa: CASSPSDSRDYTF
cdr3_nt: TGTGCCAGCTCACCTTCGGACAGCCGGGACTACACCTTC

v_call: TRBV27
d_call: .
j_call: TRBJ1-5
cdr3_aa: CASSLSRGGNQPQHF
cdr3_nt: TGTGCCAGCAGTTTATCGCGGGGGGGCAATCAGCCCCAGCATTTT

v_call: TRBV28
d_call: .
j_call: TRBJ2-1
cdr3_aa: CASSNRGFREFF
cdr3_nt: TGTGCCAGCAGTAACCGCGGGTTTAGGGAGTTCTTC